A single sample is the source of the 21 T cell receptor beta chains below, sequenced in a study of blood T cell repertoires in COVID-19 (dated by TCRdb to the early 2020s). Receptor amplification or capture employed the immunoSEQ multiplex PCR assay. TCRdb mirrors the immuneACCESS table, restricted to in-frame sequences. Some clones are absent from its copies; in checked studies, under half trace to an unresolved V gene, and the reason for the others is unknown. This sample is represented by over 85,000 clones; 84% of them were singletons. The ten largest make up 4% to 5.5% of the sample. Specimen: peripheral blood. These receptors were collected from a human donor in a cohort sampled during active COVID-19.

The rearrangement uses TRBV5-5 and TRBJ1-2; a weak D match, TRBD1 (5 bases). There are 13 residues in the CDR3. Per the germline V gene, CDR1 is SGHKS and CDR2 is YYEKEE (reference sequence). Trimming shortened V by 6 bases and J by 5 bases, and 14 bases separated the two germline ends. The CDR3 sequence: CASTTRSGYGYTF. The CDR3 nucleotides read TGTGCCAGCACCACCAGGTCAGGGTATGGCTACACCTTC.

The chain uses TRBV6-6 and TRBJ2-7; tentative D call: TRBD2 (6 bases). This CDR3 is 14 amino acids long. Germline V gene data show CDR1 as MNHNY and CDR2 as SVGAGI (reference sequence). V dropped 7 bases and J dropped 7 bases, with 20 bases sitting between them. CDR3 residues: CASTTGTHGREQYF. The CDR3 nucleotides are TGTGCCAGCACCACCGGGACTCACGGCCGGGAGCAGTACTTC.

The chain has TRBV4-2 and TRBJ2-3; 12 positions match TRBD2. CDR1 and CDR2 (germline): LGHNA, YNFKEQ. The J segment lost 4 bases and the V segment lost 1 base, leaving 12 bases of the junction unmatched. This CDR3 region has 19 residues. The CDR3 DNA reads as TGTGCCAGCAGCCAAGTATGGGTCCCTAGCGGGGGGGAGGCAGATACGCAGTATTTT. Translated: CASSQVWVPSGGEADTQYF.

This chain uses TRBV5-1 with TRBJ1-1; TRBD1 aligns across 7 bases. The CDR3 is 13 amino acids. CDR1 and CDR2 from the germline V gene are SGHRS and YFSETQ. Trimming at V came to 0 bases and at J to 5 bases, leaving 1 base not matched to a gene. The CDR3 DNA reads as TGCGCCAGCAGCTTGGAGACAGGGACTGAAGCTTTCTTT. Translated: CASSLETGTEAFF. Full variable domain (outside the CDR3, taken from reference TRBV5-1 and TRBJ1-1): KAGVTQTPRYLIKTRGQQVTLSCSPISGHRSVSWYQQTPGQGLQFLFEYFSETQRNKGNFPGRFSGRQFSNSRSEMNVSTLELGDSALYLCASSLETGTEAFFGQGTRLTVV.

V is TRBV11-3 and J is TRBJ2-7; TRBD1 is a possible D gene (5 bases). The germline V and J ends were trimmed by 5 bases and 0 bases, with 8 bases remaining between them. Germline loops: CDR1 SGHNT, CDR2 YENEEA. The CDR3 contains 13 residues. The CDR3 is CASSKGPSYEQYF. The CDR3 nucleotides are TGTGCCAGCAGCAAGGGGCCCTCCTACGAGCAGTACTTC.

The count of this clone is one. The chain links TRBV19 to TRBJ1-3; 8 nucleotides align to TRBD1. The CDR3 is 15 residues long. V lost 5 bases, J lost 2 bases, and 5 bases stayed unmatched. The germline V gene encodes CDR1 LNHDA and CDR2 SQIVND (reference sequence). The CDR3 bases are TGTGCCAGTAGTGATCAGGGGGCGGCTGGAAACACCATATATTTT. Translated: CASSDQGAAGNTIYF. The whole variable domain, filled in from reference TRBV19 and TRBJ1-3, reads DGGITQSPKYLFRKEGQNVTLSCEQNLNHDAMYWYRQDPGQGLRLIYYSQIVNDFQKGDIAEGYSVSREKKESFPLTVTSAQKNPTAFYLCASSDQGAAGNTIYFGEGSWLTVV.

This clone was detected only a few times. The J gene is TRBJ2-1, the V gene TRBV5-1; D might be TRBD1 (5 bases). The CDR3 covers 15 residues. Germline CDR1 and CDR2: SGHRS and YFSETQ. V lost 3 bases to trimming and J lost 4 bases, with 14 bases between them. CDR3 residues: CASSYSDTRYNEQFF. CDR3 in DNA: TGCGCCAGCAGCTACTCGGACACCCGATACAATGAGCAGTTCTTC.

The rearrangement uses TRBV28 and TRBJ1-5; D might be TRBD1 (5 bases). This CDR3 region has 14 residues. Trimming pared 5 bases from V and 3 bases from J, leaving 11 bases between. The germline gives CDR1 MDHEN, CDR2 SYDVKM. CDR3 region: CASSIDSYNQPQHF. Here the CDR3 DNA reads TGTGCCAGCAGTATCGACAGTTACAATCAGCCCCAGCATTTT. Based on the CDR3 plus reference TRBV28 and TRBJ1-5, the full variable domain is DVKVTQSSRYLVKRTGEKVFLECVQDMDHENMFWYRQDPGLGLRLIYFSYDVKMKEKGDIPEGYSVSREKKERFSLILESASTNQTSMYLCASSIDSYNQPQHFGDGTRLSIL.

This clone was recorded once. The CDR3 is CASSEGPEQYF. The CDR3 region has the DNA TGTGCCAGCAGTGAAGGGCCGGAGCAGTACTTC. V usage is TRBV6-1 and J usage is TRBJ2-7; D is uncertain. Trimming took 1 base from V and 7 from J, leaving 5 bases between them. The germline V gene encodes CDR1 MNHNS and CDR2 SASEGT. The CDR3 has 11 amino acids.

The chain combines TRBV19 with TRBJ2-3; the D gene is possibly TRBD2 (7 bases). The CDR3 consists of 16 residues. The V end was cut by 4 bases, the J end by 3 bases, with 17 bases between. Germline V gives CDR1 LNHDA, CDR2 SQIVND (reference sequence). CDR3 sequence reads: CASSNLGGPGTDTQYF. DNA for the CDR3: TGTGCCAGTAGTAACCTCGGGGGGCCGGGGACAGATACGCAGTATTTT.

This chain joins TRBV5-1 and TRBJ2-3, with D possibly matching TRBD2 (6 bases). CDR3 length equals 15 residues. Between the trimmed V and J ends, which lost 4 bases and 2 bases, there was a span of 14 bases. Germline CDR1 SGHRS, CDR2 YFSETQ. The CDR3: CASSTRDFNTDTQYF. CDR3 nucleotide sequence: TGCGCCAGCAGCACCCGGGACTTTAACACAGATACGCAGTATTTT.

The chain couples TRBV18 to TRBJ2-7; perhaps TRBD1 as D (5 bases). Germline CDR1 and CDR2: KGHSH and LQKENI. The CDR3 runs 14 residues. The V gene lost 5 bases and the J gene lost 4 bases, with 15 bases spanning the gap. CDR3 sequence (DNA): TGTGCCAGCTCAAAAATAGACCAGGGTTACGAGCAGTACTTC. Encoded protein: CASSKIDQGYEQYF. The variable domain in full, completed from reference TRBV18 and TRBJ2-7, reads NAGVMQNPRHLVRRRGQEARLRCSPMKGHSHVYWYRQLPEEGLKFMVYLQKENIIDESGMPKERFSAEFPKEGPSILRIQQVVRGDSAAYFCASSKIDQGYEQYFGPGTRLTVT.

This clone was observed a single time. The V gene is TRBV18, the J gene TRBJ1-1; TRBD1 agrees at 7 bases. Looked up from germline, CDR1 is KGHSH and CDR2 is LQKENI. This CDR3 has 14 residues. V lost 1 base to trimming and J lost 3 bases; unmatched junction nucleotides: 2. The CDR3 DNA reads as TGTGCCAGCTCACCACAGACAGGGTACACTGAAGCTTTCTTT. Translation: CASSPQTGYTEAFF.

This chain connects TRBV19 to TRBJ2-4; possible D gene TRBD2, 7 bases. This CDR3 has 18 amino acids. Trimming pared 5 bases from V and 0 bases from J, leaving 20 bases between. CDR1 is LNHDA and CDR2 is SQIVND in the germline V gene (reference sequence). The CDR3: CASSAEGGTFLAKNIQYF. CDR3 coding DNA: TGTGCCAGTAGTGCAGAGGGGGGGACATTTCTAGCCAAAAACATTCAGTACTTC.

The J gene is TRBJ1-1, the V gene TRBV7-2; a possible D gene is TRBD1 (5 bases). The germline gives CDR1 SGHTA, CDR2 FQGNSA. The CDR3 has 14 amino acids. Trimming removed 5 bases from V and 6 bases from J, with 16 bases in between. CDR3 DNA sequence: TGTGCCAGCAGCCCCGGGCAGGGAAGGCCTGAAGCTTTCTTT. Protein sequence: CASSPGQGRPEAFF.

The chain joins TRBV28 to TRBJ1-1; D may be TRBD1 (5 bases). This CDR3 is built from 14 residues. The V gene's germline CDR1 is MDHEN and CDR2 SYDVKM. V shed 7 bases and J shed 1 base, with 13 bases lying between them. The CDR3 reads CASNKQEANTEAFF. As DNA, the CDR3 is TGTGCCAGCAACAAACAGGAAGCGAACACTGAAGCTTTCTTT.

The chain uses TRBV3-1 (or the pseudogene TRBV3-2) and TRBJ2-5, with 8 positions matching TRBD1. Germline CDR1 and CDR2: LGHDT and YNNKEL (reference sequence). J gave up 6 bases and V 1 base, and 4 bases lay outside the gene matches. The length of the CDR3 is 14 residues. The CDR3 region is CASSQAGGTKTQYF. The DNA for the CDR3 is TGTGCCAGCAGCCAAGCAGGGGGCACGAAGACCCAGTACTTC.

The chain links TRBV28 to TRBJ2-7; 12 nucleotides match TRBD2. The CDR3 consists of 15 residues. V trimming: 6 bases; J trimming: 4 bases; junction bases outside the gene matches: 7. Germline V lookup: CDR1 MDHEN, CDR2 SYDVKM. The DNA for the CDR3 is TGTGCCAGCAGGCCGACTAGCGGGGGTACATACGAGCAGTACTTC. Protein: CASRPTSGGTYEQYF.

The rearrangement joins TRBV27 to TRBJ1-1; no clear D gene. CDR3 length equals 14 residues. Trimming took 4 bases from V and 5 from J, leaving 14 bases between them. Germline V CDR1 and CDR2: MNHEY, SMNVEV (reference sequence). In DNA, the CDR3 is TGTGCCAGCAGTTCGGTCGCTCGGGGTACTGAAGCTTTCTTT. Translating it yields CASSSVARGTEAFF.

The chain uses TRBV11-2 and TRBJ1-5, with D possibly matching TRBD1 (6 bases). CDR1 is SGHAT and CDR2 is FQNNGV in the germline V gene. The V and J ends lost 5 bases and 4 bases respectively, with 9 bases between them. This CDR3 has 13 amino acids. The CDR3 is CASSPGHNQPQHF. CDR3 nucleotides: TGTGCCAGCAGCCCGGGACATAATCAGCCCCAGCATTTT.

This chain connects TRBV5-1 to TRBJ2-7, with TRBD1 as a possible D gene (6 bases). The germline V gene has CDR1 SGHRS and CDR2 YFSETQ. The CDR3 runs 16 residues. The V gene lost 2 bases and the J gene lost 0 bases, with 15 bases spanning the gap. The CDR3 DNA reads TGCGCCAGCAGCTTCCAGACAGGCACGAGCTCCTACGAGCAGTACTTC. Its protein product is CASSFQTGTSSYEQYF.